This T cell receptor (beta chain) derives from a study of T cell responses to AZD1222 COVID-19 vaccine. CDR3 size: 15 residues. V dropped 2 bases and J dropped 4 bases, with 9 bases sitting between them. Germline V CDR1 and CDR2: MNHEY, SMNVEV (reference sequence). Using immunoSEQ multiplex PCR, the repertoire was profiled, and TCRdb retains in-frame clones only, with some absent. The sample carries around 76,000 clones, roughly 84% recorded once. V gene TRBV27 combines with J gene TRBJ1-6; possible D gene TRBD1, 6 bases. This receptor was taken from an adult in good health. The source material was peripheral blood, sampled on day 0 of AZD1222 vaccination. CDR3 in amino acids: CASSLGQIYNSPLHF. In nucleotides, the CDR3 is TGTGCCAGCAGTTTAGGACAGATTTATAATTCACCCCTCCACTTT.